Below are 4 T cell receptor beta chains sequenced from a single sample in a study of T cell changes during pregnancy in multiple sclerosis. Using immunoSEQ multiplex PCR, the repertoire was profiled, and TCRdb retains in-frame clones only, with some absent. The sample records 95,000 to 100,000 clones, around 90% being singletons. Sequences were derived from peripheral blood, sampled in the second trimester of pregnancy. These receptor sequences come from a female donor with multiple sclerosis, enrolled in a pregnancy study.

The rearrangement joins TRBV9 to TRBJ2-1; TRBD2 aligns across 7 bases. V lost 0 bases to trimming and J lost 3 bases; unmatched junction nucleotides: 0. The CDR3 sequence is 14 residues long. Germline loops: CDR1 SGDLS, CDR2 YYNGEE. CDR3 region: CASSVGTSYNEQFF. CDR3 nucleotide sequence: TGTGCCAGCAGCGTAGGGACTAGCTACAATGAGCAGTTCTTC.

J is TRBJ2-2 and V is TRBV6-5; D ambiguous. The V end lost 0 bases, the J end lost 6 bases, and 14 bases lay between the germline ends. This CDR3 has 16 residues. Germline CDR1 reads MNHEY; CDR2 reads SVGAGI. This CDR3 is CASSYSRLPRAGELFF. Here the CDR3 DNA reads TGTGCCAGCAGTTACTCGAGACTCCCACGGGCCGGGGAGCTGTTTTTT.

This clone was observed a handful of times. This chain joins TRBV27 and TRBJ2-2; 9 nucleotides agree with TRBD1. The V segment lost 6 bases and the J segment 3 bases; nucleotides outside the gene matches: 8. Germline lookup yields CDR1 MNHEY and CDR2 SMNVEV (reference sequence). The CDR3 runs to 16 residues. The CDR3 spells CASRSQGALDTGELFF. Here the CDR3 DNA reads TGTGCCAGCAGATCACAGGGGGCGTTAGACACCGGGGAGCTGTTTTTT.

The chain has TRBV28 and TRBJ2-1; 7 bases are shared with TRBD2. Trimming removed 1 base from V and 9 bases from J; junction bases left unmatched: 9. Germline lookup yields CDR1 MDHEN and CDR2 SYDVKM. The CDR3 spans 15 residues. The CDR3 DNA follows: TGTGCCAGCAGTTTATTAGGCGGGAGACTTATTGAGCAGTTCTTC. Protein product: CASSLLGGRLIEQFF.